A single sample is the source of the 27 T cell receptor beta chains below, sequenced in a study of identical twins. TCRdb re-called the 5' RACE reads through MiXCR, storing one row per CDR3 protein. Among about 1.7 million distinct CDR3 sequences listed, 25% to 35% were seen once. Sequences were obtained from cord blood. The receptors originated from a newborn girl in good health.

J is TRBJ2-1 and V is TRBV20-1; 10 bases fit TRBD2. The CDR3 covers 16 residues. Germline V lookup: CDR1 DFQATT, CDR2 SNEGSKA (reference sequence). V gave up 3 bases and J gave up 0 bases; unmatched junction bases: 5. In DNA form, the CDR3 reads TGCAGTGCTAGTTCTAGCGGGAGTAGCTCCTACAATGAGCAGTTCTTC. It translates to CSASSSGSSSYNEQFF.

On this clonotype itself: A much larger clone differs from this one at a single base, so this may be a read error. The V gene is TRBV29-1, the J gene TRBJ2-5; 12 bases agree with TRBD2. Per germline, CDR1 SQVTM and CDR2 ANQGSEA. CDR3 size: 11 residues. Trimming at V came to 7 bases and at J to 11 bases, leaving 5 bases not matched to a gene. The CDR3 here is CSGTSGNEQYF. The CDR3 DNA is TGCAGCGGGACTAGCGGGAATGAGCAGTACTTC.

This clonotype came up a few times. CDR3 DNA: TGTGCCAGCAGTTTATGGTTAGGCCGCAATTCCTACGGGCAGTACTTC. Its translation: CASSLWLGRNSYGQYF. The chain uses TRBV28 and TRBJ2-5; D gene ambiguous. Trimming pared 0 bases from V and 11 bases from J, leaving 22 bases between. CDR1 MDHEN and CDR2 SYDVKM come from the germline V gene. The CDR3 is 16 amino acids.

This rearrangement joins TRBV12-3 or TRBV12-4 to TRBJ2-3; TRBD1 agrees at 12 bases. The V segment lost 6 bases and the J segment 7 bases; nucleotides outside the gene matches: 8. This CDR3 region has 15 residues. In DNA, the CDR3 is TGTGCCAGCAGGGTGGGACAGGGGGCGCCGAATACGCAGTATTTT. Its protein product is CASRVGQGAPNTQYF.

The chain links TRBV19 to TRBJ2-3; no reliable D call. Germline assignment: CDR1 LNHDA and CDR2 SQIVND (reference sequence). Trimming stripped 10 bases from V and 0 bases from J, with 11 bases between. The CDR3 runs 13 residues. The CDR3 here is CATTVSSTDTQYF. The CDR3 nucleotides read TGTGCCACGACGGTTTCTAGCACAGATACGCAGTATTTT.

This clonotype was seen only a few times. The chain couples TRBV9 to TRBJ2-3, with D unclear. CDR3 length equals 12 residues. V was pared by 3 bases and J by 10 bases, with 12 bases between. Germline V gene lookup returns CDR1 SGDLS and CDR2 YYNGEE. CDR3 loop: CASSALVNAQYF. DNA of the CDR3: TGTGCCAGCAGCGCCCTTGTGAATGCGCAGTATTTT.

The chain combines TRBV28 with TRBJ1-2; no clear D. Trimming removed 6 bases at V and 4 bases at J, with 15 bases between. The CDR3 contains 14 residues. The V gene's germline CDR1 is MDHEN and CDR2 SYDVKM. CDR3 nucleotides: TGTGCCAGCAGCCTAAGGCTGTCATTCTATGGCTACACCTTC. This gives the protein CASSLRLSFYGYTF.

This rearrangement joins TRBV9 to TRBJ2-3, with 8 nucleotides matching TRBD1. The CDR3 covers 14 residues. V was clipped by 3 bases and J by 8 bases; unmatched bases: 8. Germline values: CDR1 SGDLS, CDR2 YYNGEE. CDR3 coding DNA: TGTGCCAGCAGCGATCTGACAGGGGTTGGTACGCAGTATTTT. This gives the protein CASSDLTGVGTQYF.

This chain joins TRBV20-1 and TRBJ2-7; TRBD2 matches 13 bases. The CDR3 is made up of 17 amino acids. CDR1 and CDR2 from the germline V gene are DFQATT and SNEGSKA (reference sequence). V shed 1 base and J 3 bases; nucleotides not matched to a gene: 9. CDR3 residues: CSARARLAGGPNYEQYF. CDR3 nucleotide sequence: TGCAGTGCTAGAGCGCGACTAGCGGGAGGCCCAAACTACGAGCAGTACTTC.

V gene TRBV5-6 combines with J gene TRBJ2-5, with no clear D. CDR1 and CDR2 from the germline V gene are SGHDT and YYEEEE. Between the trimmed V and J ends, which lost 3 bases and 5 bases, there was a span of 17 bases. This CDR3 region has 15 residues. CDR3 sequence reads: CASSSFTLPAETQYF. The CDR3 DNA reads TGTGCCAGCAGCTCGTTCACCCTACCTGCGGAGACCCAGTACTTC. The full variable domain, rest sourced from reference TRBV5-6 and TRBJ2-5, is DAGVTQSPTHLIKTRGQQVTLRCSPKSGHDTVSWYQQALGQGPQFIFQYYEEEERQRGNFPDRFSGHQFPNYSSELNVNALLLGDSALYLCASSSFTLPAETQYFGPGTRLLVL.

The gene calls are TRBV19 and TRBJ2-7; 10 bases are a match to TRBD1. The CDR3 spans 15 residues. V lost 8 bases and J lost 5; bases outside the gene matches: 12. CDR1 is LNHDA and CDR2 is SQIVND in the germline V gene (reference sequence). The CDR3 here is CASHDPGQGNNEQYF. The DNA for the CDR3 is TGTGCCAGTCACGATCCGGGACAGGGGAACAACGAGCAGTACTTC. Drawing the rest from reference TRBV19 and TRBJ2-7, the complete variable domain is DGGITQSPKYLFRKEGQNVTLSCEQNLNHDAMYWYRQDPGQGLRLIYYSQIVNDFQKGDIAEGYSVSREKKESFPLTVTSAQKNPTAFYLCASHDPGQGNNEQYFGPGTRLTVT.

This clonotype is a singleton in its sample. This chain links TRBV5-1 with TRBJ2-7; D gene ambiguous. Looked up from germline, CDR1 is SGHRS and CDR2 is YFSETQ. This CDR3 is 15 amino acids long. The V end lost 3 bases, the J end lost 3 bases, and 16 bases lay between the germline ends. CDR3 loop: CASSSSPIKGYEQYF. The CDR3 DNA follows: TGCGCCAGCAGCTCTTCGCCCATTAAGGGCTACGAGCAGTACTTC.

The chain is built from TRBV12-3 or TRBV12-4 and TRBJ1-4, with TRBD1 identical over 11 bases. V lost 6 bases, J lost 8 bases, and 11 bases stayed unmatched. CDR3 size: 16 residues. DNA of the CDR3: TGTGCCAGCAGCTCACGGAGCGGACAGGGGGCGGAAAAACTGTTTTTT. Translated: CASSSRSGQGAEKLFF.

This clonotype has only a few counts. The genes are TRBV6-6 and TRBJ2-7; D remains unclear. This CDR3 spans 15 amino acids. The V and J ends lost 5 bases and 3 bases respectively, with 17 bases between them. Germline assignment: CDR1 MNHNY and CDR2 SVGAGI (reference sequence). The CDR3 region is CASSQSGISFYEQYF. In DNA form, the CDR3 reads TGTGCCAGCAGTCAAAGTGGGATCAGCTTCTACGAGCAGTACTTC.

J is TRBJ2-1 and V is TRBV24-1; no clear D. The CDR3 is 11 residues long. From germline, CDR1 is KGHDR and CDR2 SFDVKD. V shed 1 base and J shed 10 bases, with 4 bases lying between them. This chain's CDR3 is CATSDFFEQFF. CDR3 sequence (DNA): TGTGCCACCAGTGATTTCTTCGAGCAGTTCTTC.

The sample holds many counts of this clonotype. An end of the junction does not agree with germline; a read error may underlie this. The chain combines TRBV12-3 or TRBV12-4 with TRBJ2-3; D gene unclear. The CDR3 totals 14 residues. Written as DNA, the CDR3 is TGTGCCAGCAGCTTAGTTTGGGGTGCAGATACGCAGTATTTT. Amino acids: CASSLVWGADTQYF.

The gene calls are TRBV7-9 and TRBJ1-2; D remains ambiguous. Germline V lookup: CDR1 SEHNR, CDR2 FQNEAQ (reference sequence). Trimming removed 10 bases at V and 11 bases at J, with 11 bases between. The CDR3 loop spans 9 amino acids. The CDR3 is CATSWGYTF. For the CDR3, the DNA is TGTGCCACTTCATGGGGTTACACCTTC.

The chain recombines TRBV24-1 with TRBJ1-2; 7 bases agree with TRBD1. This CDR3 is built from 13 residues. Germline V gene lookup returns CDR1 KGHDR and CDR2 SFDVKD. The ends lost 4 bases at V and 8 bases at J; junction bases unmatched: 6. CDR3 DNA sequence: TGTGCCACCAGTGAAAGGGACAGAGGCGGCTACACCTTC. This encodes CATSERDRGGYTF.

The rearrangement links TRBV7-2 to TRBJ2-7, with 10 bases lining up with TRBD1. This CDR3 has 15 residues. Trimming cost V 0 bases and J 3 bases; bases outside gene matches: 2. Per the germline V gene, CDR1 is SGHTA and CDR2 is FQGNSA. The DNA for the CDR3 is TGTGCCAGCAGCTTAGCGACAGGGGGCATCTACGAGCAGTACTTC. Translation gives CASSLATGGIYEQYF.

In its sample, this clonotype was seen many times. This rearrangement joins TRBV6-2 or TRBV6-3 to TRBJ2-1, with D hard to call. V lost 4 bases to trimming and J lost 3 bases, with 7 bases between them. In germline, CDR1 is MNHEY, CDR2 SVGEGT. This CDR3 spans 13 amino acids. CDR3 sequence reads: CASSLNFYNEQFF. The DNA for the CDR3 is TGTGCCAGCAGTTTGAACTTCTACAATGAGCAGTTCTTC.

Concerning this clonotype itself: At one of its ends the junction is not consistent with the germline gene, which may arise from a read error. V is TRBV4-1 and J is TRBJ2-7, with a tentative D call TRBD2 (6 bases). Per the germline V gene, CDR1 is MGHRA and CDR2 is YSYEKL. The CDR3 is made up of 16 amino acids. The CDR3 sequence: CASSQDLRAGTYELYF. CDR3 nucleotides: TGCGCCAGCAGCCAAGATCTCAGGGCGGGGACCTACGAGCTGTACTTC.

This clonotype was recorded a few times. The chain employs TRBV20-1 and TRBJ2-1, with TRBD2 matching over 8 bases. CDR1 and CDR2 from the germline V gene are DFQATT and SNEGSKA (reference sequence). Trimming at V came to 3 bases and at J to 3 bases, leaving 7 bases not matched to a gene. This CDR3 is built from 15 residues. The CDR3 sequence is CSASPREEFYNEQFF. The CDR3 DNA follows: TGCAGTGCTAGTCCGCGGGAGGAATTCTACAATGAGCAGTTCTTC.

The chain carries TRBV5-6 and TRBJ2-7; D unresolved. Germline values: CDR1 SGHDT, CDR2 YYEEEE. The CDR3 runs 15 residues. Trimming took 1 base from V and 7 from J, leaving 18 bases between them. CDR3 nucleotides: TGTGCCAGCAGCTTGAAACAGTTACTCTACAATGAGCAGTACTTC. Residues: CASSLKQLLYNEQYF. Looking up the rest from reference TRBV5-6 and TRBJ2-7 gives the full variable domain: DAGVTQSPTHLIKTRGQQVTLRCSPKSGHDTVSWYQQALGQGPQFIFQYYEEEERQRGNFPDRFSGHQFPNYSSELNVNALLLGDSALYLCASSLKQLLYNEQYFGPGTRLTVT.

The V gene is TRBV6-2 or TRBV6-3, the J gene TRBJ2-5; TRBD2 aligns across 10 bases. V shed 8 bases, J shed 11 bases, and the junction held 17 bases outside the gene matches. Germline V gene lookup returns CDR1 MNHEY and CDR2 SVGEGT. CDR3 size: 15 residues. This CDR3 is CASRIPGLARNEQYF. The CDR3 DNA is TGTGCCAGCCGAATACCGGGACTAGCGAGGAATGAGCAGTACTTC.

The chain is built from TRBV12-3 or TRBV12-4 and TRBJ2-3; 8 bases are shared with TRBD1. The CDR3 contains 16 residues. J gave up 4 bases and V 3 bases, and 9 bases lay outside the gene matches. In nucleotides, the CDR3 is TGTGCCAGCAGTTTTCCAGGGGGCATTGGCGCAGATACGCAGTATTTT. This codes for CASSFPGGIGADTQYF.

The chain uses TRBV9 and TRBJ2-5; D assignment may be TRBD1 or TRBD2 (6 bases each). The CDR3 spans 15 residues. Per germline, CDR1 SGDLS and CDR2 YYNGEE. V was shortened by 0 bases and J by 1 base, with 10 bases between the two germline ends. CDR3 in amino acids: CASSVERGAQETQYF. In nucleotides, the CDR3 is TGTGCCAGCAGCGTAGAGAGGGGGGCCCAAGAGACCCAGTACTTC.

The chain joins TRBV20-1 to TRBJ2-3; weak D call: TRBD2 (6 bases). The CDR3 has 13 amino acids. Trimming stripped 5 bases from V and 2 bases from J, with 11 bases between. Germline CDR1 and CDR2: DFQATT and SNEGSKA (reference sequence). CDR3: CSAGAGPTDTQYF. The CDR3 DNA reads as TGCAGTGCTGGAGCGGGCCCCACAGATACGCAGTATTTT.